This T cell receptor beta chain was recovered during a study of blood T cell repertoires in COVID-19. Study-wide context: Sites in the United States, Italy and Spain provided acute and convalescent COVID-19 samples.

Clones were sequenced by immunoSEQ multiplex PCR, and TCRdb holds only the in-frame ones, with some missing. The table records 45,000 to 55,000 clones, around nine tenths of them present only once. CDR3 length equals 14 residues. The ends were cut back, 5 bases at V and 0 bases at J, with 5 bases in the middle. Per germline, CDR1 MDHEN and CDR2 SYDVKM. This clone has a single count. The rearrangement joins TRBV28 to TRBJ2-6, with D unresolved. The sample consisted of peripheral blood. The sequence was collected from a woman aged 80 or over with acute or convalescent COVID-19. The CDR3 loop reads CASSGSSGANVLTF. In nucleotides, the CDR3 is TGTGCCAGCAGTGGCTCCTCTGGGGCCAACGTCCTGACTTTC.